Detailed here is one T cell receptor (beta chain). Antigen unknown. This specimen comes from a study of vaccination and CD4 T cells after COVID-19. Treatment specified: approximately nine-day PBMC culture with coronavirus spike peptide pools or control peptides (ViraFEST assay). Expanded clonotypes were found by TCR sequencing after peptide-pool stimulation (ViraFEST). The Oncomine TCR Beta short-read assay sequenced DNA from cultured CD4+ T cells. The template was genomic DNA from cultured CD4+ T cells. TCRdb re-analysed the PCR reads in MiXCR, keeping a single row per CDR3 protein. This table holds 15,000 to 20,000 distinct CDR3 sequences, under 65% found once. Sequences were derived from CD4+ T cells from blood, cultured in vitro, sampled after SARS-CoV-2 vaccination. This receptor was identified in a human donor who had recovered from COVID-19.

The chain's CDR3 is CASSPDRRSNQPQHF. For the CDR3, the DNA is TGTGCCAGTAGTCCGGACAGGCGTAGCAATCAGCCCCAGCATTTT. V and J are TRBV19 and TRBJ1-5; TRBD1 aligns across 7 bases. In germline, CDR1 is LNHDA, CDR2 SQIVND (reference sequence). The CDR3 totals 15 residues. J was trimmed by 0 bases and V by 5 bases; bases with no gene match: 4.